These T cell receptor beta chains were read from a single sample in a study of blood T cell repertoires in COVID-19. TCRdb's table, derived via immunoSEQ multiplex PCR, lists solely in-frame clones and lacks some. Among about 200,000 clones listed, over 70% were seen once. Sequencing was carried out using peripheral blood. The receptors derive from an older woman with acute or convalescent COVID-19. CDR3s include the opening cysteine and the closing phenylalanine or tryptophan. A D gene is named only where the DNA matches it firmly. Some rows have no size entry. The others give once, few or many, or a class for an expanded clone.

j_gene: TRBJ1-3
d_gene: NA
abundance: NA
v_gene: TRBV30
CDR3nt: TGTGCCTGGAGTGTACCACAGGGTGGAAACACCATATATTTT
CDR3aa: CAWSVPQGGNTIYF

j_gene: TRBJ2-1
d_gene: TRBD2
abundance: few
v_gene: TRBV7-8
CDR3nt: TGTGCCAGCAGCTTCGAAGGACTAGCGGGAGCTCGGCAGTTCTTC
CDR3aa: CASSFEGLAGARQFF

j_gene: TRBJ1-3
d_gene: TRBD1
abundance: NA
v_gene: TRBV7-8
CDR3nt: TGTGCCAGCAGCGCTACGTCGGACAGGGCTGGAAACACCATATATTTT
CDR3aa: CASSATSDRAGNTIYF

j_gene: TRBJ2-1
d_gene: TRBD2
abundance: NA
v_gene: TRBV5-6
CDR3nt: TGTGCCAGCAGCTTTCTGACTAGCGGGAGCCTTAATGAGCAGTTCTTC
CDR3aa: CASSFLTSGSLNEQFF

j_gene: TRBJ1-4
d_gene: TRBD1
abundance: NA
v_gene: TRBV6-2/TRBV6-3
CDR3nt: TGTGCCAGCAGTATGCGACGGACAGGGGCTCGAGAAAAACTGTTTTTT
CDR3aa: CASSMRRTGAREKLFF

j_gene: TRBJ2-1
d_gene: TRBD2
abundance: once
v_gene: TRBV24-1
CDR3nt: TGTGCCACCAGTGATTTGGGGGCTAGCGGGAAGAGCTCCTACAATGAGCAGTTCTTC
CDR3aa: CATSDLGASGKSSYNEQFF

j_gene: TRBJ2-3
d_gene: NA
abundance: NA
v_gene: TRBV24-1
CDR3nt: TGTGCCACCAGTCTCGGGTCCGCCACAGATACGCAGTATTTT
CDR3aa: CATSLGSATDTQYF

j_gene: TRBJ1-4
d_gene: NA
abundance: NA
v_gene: TRBV27
CDR3nt: TGTGCCAGCAGTTTATACGGTAACGGGAAGGAAAAACTGTTTTTT
CDR3aa: CASSLYGNGKEKLFF

j_gene: TRBJ2-1
d_gene: NA
abundance: few
v_gene: TRBV29-1
CDR3nt: TGCAGCGGATATGGGTCAGCGAAAGCCTACAATGAGCAGTTCTTC
CDR3aa: CSGYGSAKAYNEQFF

j_gene: TRBJ2-7
d_gene: NA
abundance: NA
v_gene: TRBV10-1
CDR3nt: TGCGCCAGCAGTGAGTCGGCAGTCCAGTCCTACGAGCAGTACTTC
CDR3aa: CASSESAVQSYEQYF

j_gene: TRBJ1-2
d_gene: TRBD1
abundance: NA
v_gene: TRBV2
CDR3nt: TGTGCCAGCAGGGGGGACAGGGAAAACTATGGCTACACCTTC
CDR3aa: CASRGDRENYGYTF

j_gene: TRBJ2-3
d_gene: TRBD2
abundance: NA
v_gene: TRBV29-1
CDR3nt: TGCAGCGCTGTAGCGGGAGGGGCAGATACGCAGTATTTT
CDR3aa: CSAVAGGADTQYF

j_gene: TRBJ2-3
d_gene: TRBD1
abundance: NA
v_gene: TRBV15
CDR3nt: TGTGCCACCAGCAGAAAACGGGGCGGGACAGGGGGAGATACGCAGTATTTT
CDR3aa: CATSRKRGGTGGDTQYF

j_gene: TRBJ1-1
d_gene: TRBD1
abundance: NA
v_gene: TRBV30
CDR3nt: TGTGCCTGGGCACAGGGGTCGGCGAACACTGAAGCTTTCTTT
CDR3aa: CAWAQGSANTEAFF

j_gene: TRBJ1-3
d_gene: TRBD1
abundance: once
v_gene: TRBV28
CDR3nt: TGTGCCACCCTAGACAGGGACGGAAACACCATATATTTT
CDR3aa: CATLDRDGNTIYF

j_gene: TRBJ1-5
d_gene: NA
abundance: few
v_gene: TRBV2
CDR3nt: TGTGCCAGCAGTGAGACAGCGGAGGGCTATCAGCCCCAGCATTTT
CDR3aa: CASSETAEGYQPQHF

j_gene: TRBJ2-1
d_gene: NA
abundance: NA
v_gene: TRBV7-3
CDR3nt: TGTGCCAGCAGCCTGAGTGGGCACTACAATGAGCAGTTCTTC
CDR3aa: CASSLSGHYNEQFF

j_gene: TRBJ1-2
d_gene: NA
abundance: few
v_gene: TRBV27
CDR3nt: TGTGCCAGCAGTTTGACCGGGGTCAACTATGGCTACACCTTC
CDR3aa: CASSLTGVNYGYTF

j_gene: TRBJ1-1
d_gene: NA
abundance: NA
v_gene: TRBV24-1
CDR3nt: TGTGCCATCGCACGGAGGCAGAACACTGAAGCTTTCTTT
CDR3aa: CAIARRQNTEAFF

j_gene: TRBJ2-2
d_gene: NA
abundance: NA
v_gene: TRBV5-4
CDR3nt: TGTGCCAGCAGCTCGGGACGGCTTTCGGGGGCCGGGGAGCTGTTTTTT
CDR3aa: CASSSGRLSGAGELFF

j_gene: TRBJ2-2
d_gene: TRBD2
abundance: NA
v_gene: TRBV5-4
CDR3nt: TGTGCCAGCAGCTTTGGACTAGCGGGAGGGCCTTCCGGGGAGCTGTTTTTT
CDR3aa: CASSFGLAGGPSGELFF

j_gene: TRBJ2-5
d_gene: NA
abundance: NA
v_gene: TRBV7-9
CDR3nt: TGTGCCAGCAGCTTTGGGGGGGCAAAAGAGACCCAGTACTTC
CDR3aa: CASSFGGAKETQYF

j_gene: TRBJ1-3
d_gene: NA
abundance: once
v_gene: TRBV5-1
CDR3nt: TGCGCCAGCAGCTTGTCCCTCACGGGTGGAAACACCATATATTTT
CDR3aa: CASSLSLTGGNTIYF

j_gene: TRBJ1-1
d_gene: TRBD1
abundance: NA
v_gene: TRBV27
CDR3nt: TGTGCCAGCAGTTTACAACAGGGGTACACTGAAGCTTTCTTT
CDR3aa: CASSLQQGYTEAFF

j_gene: TRBJ2-1
d_gene: TRBD2
abundance: NA
v_gene: TRBV11-3
CDR3nt: TGTGCCAGCAGCTATTCCTGGACTAGTCAGGATGAGCAGTTCTTC
CDR3aa: CASSYSWTSQDEQFF

j_gene: TRBJ2-2
d_gene: TRBD2
abundance: NA
v_gene: TRBV27
CDR3nt: TGTGCCAGCAGTTCTCTAGCGGGAGTTTCCACCGGGGAGCTGTTTTTT
CDR3aa: CASSSLAGVSTGELFF

j_gene: TRBJ2-1
d_gene: NA
abundance: NA
v_gene: TRBV6-1
CDR3nt: TGTGCCAGCAGTGAAGCGACAAAGGGGAATGAGCAGTTCTTC
CDR3aa: CASSEATKGNEQFF

j_gene: TRBJ2-3
d_gene: TRBD2
abundance: few
v_gene: TRBV9
CDR3nt: TGTGCCAGCAGCGTGACTAGCGGCACAGATACGCAGTATTTT
CDR3aa: CASSVTSGTDTQYF

j_gene: TRBJ2-1
d_gene: TRBD2
abundance: NA
v_gene: TRBV10-1
CDR3nt: TGCGCCAGCAGTGAGACTAGCGGGAGAACTGAGCAGTTCTTC
CDR3aa: CASSETSGRTEQFF

j_gene: TRBJ2-2
d_gene: NA
abundance: NA
v_gene: TRBV5-1
CDR3nt: TGCGCCAGCAGCCTTGGGGGGACGAACACCGGGGAGCTGTTTTTT
CDR3aa: CASSLGGTNTGELFF

j_gene: TRBJ2-7
d_gene: TRBD1
abundance: NA
v_gene: TRBV7-9
CDR3nt: TGTGCCAGCAGCTTAGGCCAGGGACAGGGGGCGAGGGAGCAGTACTTC
CDR3aa: CASSLGQGQGAREQYF

j_gene: TRBJ2-3
d_gene: NA
abundance: NA
v_gene: TRBV21-1
CDR3nt: TGTGCCAGCAGCAATCATCGGGAGGGAGGCACAGATACGCAGTATTTT
CDR3aa: CASSNHREGGTDTQYF

j_gene: TRBJ2-3
d_gene: TRBD2
abundance: NA
v_gene: TRBV28
CDR3nt: TGTGCCAGCAGTTTAGCGGGAGGCATTCTAGATACGCAGTATTTT
CDR3aa: CASSLAGGILDTQYF

j_gene: TRBJ2-1
d_gene: TRBD2
abundance: NA
v_gene: TRBV27
CDR3nt: TGTGCCAGCAGTTTATACGGACTAGCGGGGGGCTCCTACAATGAGCAGTTCTTC
CDR3aa: CASSLYGLAGGSYNEQFF

j_gene: TRBJ1-4
d_gene: NA
abundance: NA
v_gene: TRBV2
CDR3nt: TGTGCCAGCAGTGAACGGGTAAAACTGTTTTTT
CDR3aa: CASSERVKLFF

j_gene: TRBJ2-1
d_gene: TRBD1
abundance: NA
v_gene: TRBV5-1
CDR3nt: TGCGCCAGCGGCCAACGAGGACAGGGGACCTACAATGAGCAGTTCTTC
CDR3aa: CASGQRGQGTYNEQFF

j_gene: TRBJ2-1
d_gene: TRBD2
abundance: NA
v_gene: TRBV3-1/TRBV3-2
CDR3nt: TGTGCCAGCAGCAGACACAGACTAGCGGGAGGCAGCAATGAGCAGTTCTTC
CDR3aa: CASSRHRLAGGSNEQFF

j_gene: TRBJ1-2
d_gene: TRBD1
abundance: NA
v_gene: TRBV28
CDR3nt: TGTGCCAGCAGTGGGACAGGGCGTTACGGCTACACCTTC
CDR3aa: CASSGTGRYGYTF

j_gene: TRBJ2-7
d_gene: TRBD1
abundance: NA
v_gene: TRBV27
CDR3nt: TGTGCCAGCGGTCGACAGGGAAGCTCCTACGAGCAGTACTTC
CDR3aa: CASGRQGSSYEQYF

j_gene: TRBJ2-2
d_gene: NA
abundance: NA
v_gene: TRBV28
CDR3nt: TGTGCCAGCAGTGCGATTAGGAGGACGGGGACCGGGGAGCTGTTTTTT
CDR3aa: CASSAIRRTGTGELFF

j_gene: TRBJ1-6
d_gene: NA
abundance: NA
v_gene: TRBV30
CDR3nt: TGTGCCTGGAGTGTACTCAGGGAGGGGAATTCACCCCTCCACTTT
CDR3aa: CAWSVLREGNSPLHF

j_gene: TRBJ1-2
d_gene: NA
abundance: once
v_gene: TRBV27
CDR3nt: TGTGCCAGCAGTTCACCGACAAACGCTAACTATGGCTACACCTTC
CDR3aa: CASSSPTNANYGYTF

j_gene: TRBJ1-6
d_gene: NA
abundance: NA
v_gene: TRBV12-3/TRBV12-4
CDR3nt: TGTGCCAGCAGTTTGCGAGAGGGATCACCCCTCCACTTT
CDR3aa: CASSLREGSPLHF

j_gene: TRBJ2-7
d_gene: TRBD2
abundance: NA
v_gene: TRBV5-1
CDR3nt: TGCGCCAGCAGCTTTGGGCCTAGCGGGGCCTACGAGCAGTACTTC
CDR3aa: CASSFGPSGAYEQYF

j_gene: TRBJ2-1
d_gene: TRBD1
abundance: NA
v_gene: TRBV6-5
CDR3nt: TGTGCCAGCGGTAGACAGGGATACAATGAGCAGTTCTTC
CDR3aa: CASGRQGYNEQFF

j_gene: TRBJ2-3
d_gene: TRBD2
abundance: NA
v_gene: TRBV7-2
CDR3nt: TGTGCCAGCAGCTCCTATGAGGGACTAGCGGGAGTCACAGATACGCAGTATTTT
CDR3aa: CASSSYEGLAGVTDTQYF

j_gene: TRBJ1-2
d_gene: NA
abundance: few
v_gene: TRBV19
CDR3nt: TGTGCCAGTAGTATAGAAGGCAGGGGTTCTGGCTACACCTTC
CDR3aa: CASSIEGRGSGYTF

j_gene: TRBJ2-1
d_gene: NA
abundance: NA
v_gene: TRBV10-3
CDR3nt: TGTGCCATCAGTGAGACGGGGAACAATGAGCAGTTCTTC
CDR3aa: CAISETGNNEQFF

j_gene: TRBJ1-5
d_gene: TRBD1
abundance: NA
v_gene: TRBV5-1
CDR3nt: TGCGCCAGCAGCTTGGACGGGACAGAGGGCTTAGCCCAGCATTTT
CDR3aa: CASSLDGTEGLAQHF

j_gene: TRBJ1-2
d_gene: NA
abundance: NA
v_gene: TRBV10-3
CDR3nt: TGTGCCATCAGGCAGGGTTACTATGGCTACACCTTC
CDR3aa: CAIRQGYYGYTF

j_gene: TRBJ2-3
d_gene: NA
abundance: NA
v_gene: TRBV21-1
CDR3nt: TGTGCCAGCAGCAACCCTCCGACAGTCTTCCCCGATAGCACAGATACGCAGTATTTT
CDR3aa: CASSNPPTVFPDSTDTQYF

j_gene: TRBJ2-1
d_gene: NA
abundance: NA
v_gene: TRBV12-5
CDR3nt: TGTGCTAGTGGTTTTGGGGCCGGGACAACCGACAATGAGCAGTTCTTC
CDR3aa: CASGFGAGTTDNEQFF

j_gene: TRBJ2-1
d_gene: NA
abundance: many
v_gene: TRBV5-1
CDR3nt: TGCGCCAGCAGCTTGGCTGCAGGTTCCTACAATGAGCAGTTCTTC
CDR3aa: CASSLAAGSYNEQFF

j_gene: TRBJ2-7
d_gene: NA
abundance: NA
v_gene: TRBV5-1
CDR3nt: TGCGCCAGCAGCTTGAGCTGGGGCTCCTCCTCCTACGAGCAGTACTTC
CDR3aa: CASSLSWGSSSYEQYF

j_gene: TRBJ2-7
d_gene: TRBD1
abundance: NA
v_gene: TRBV18
CDR3nt: TGTGCCAGCTCAGGGGACAGGGACGAGCAGTACTTC
CDR3aa: CASSGDRDEQYF